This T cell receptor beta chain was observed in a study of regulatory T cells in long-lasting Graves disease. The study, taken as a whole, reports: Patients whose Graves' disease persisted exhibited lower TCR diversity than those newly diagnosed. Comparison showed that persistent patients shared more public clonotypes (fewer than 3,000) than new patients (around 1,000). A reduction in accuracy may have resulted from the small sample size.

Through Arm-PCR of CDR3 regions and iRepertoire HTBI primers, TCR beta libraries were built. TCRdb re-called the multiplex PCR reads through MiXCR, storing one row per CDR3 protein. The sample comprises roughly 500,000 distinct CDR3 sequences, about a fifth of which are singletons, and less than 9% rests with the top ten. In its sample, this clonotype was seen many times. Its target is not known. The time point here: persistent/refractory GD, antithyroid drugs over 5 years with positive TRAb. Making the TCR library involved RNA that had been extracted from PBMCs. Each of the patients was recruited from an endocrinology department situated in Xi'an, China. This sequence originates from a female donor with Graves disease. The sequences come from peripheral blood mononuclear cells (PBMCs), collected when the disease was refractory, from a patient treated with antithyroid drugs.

The CDR3 reads CASSLSPQGHYGYTF. The CDR3 DNA is TGTGCCAGCAGTTTATCCCCACAGGGGCACTATGGCTACACCTTC. The V gene is TRBV28, the J gene TRBJ1-2, with 7 bases lining up with TRBD1. Germline CDR1 reads MDHEN; CDR2 reads SYDVKM. J lost 3 bases, V lost 1 base, and 5 bases had no gene match. CDR3 length: 15 residues.